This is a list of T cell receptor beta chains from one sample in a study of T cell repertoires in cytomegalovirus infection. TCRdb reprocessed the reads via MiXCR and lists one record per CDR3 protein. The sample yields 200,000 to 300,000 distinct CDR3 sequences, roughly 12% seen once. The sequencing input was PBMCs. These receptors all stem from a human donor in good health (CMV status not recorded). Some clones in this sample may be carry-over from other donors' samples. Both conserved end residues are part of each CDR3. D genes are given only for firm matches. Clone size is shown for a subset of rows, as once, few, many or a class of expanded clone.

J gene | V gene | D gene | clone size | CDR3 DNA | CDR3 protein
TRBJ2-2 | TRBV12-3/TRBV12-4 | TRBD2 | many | TGTGCCAGCAGTTTAAACAGCGGGAGGGCCGGCGGGGAGCTGTTTTTT | CASSLNSGRAGGELFF
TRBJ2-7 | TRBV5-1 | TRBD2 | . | TGCGCCAGCAGCCAGATAGCGGGGGGTTACGAGCAGTACTTC | CASSQIAGGYEQYF
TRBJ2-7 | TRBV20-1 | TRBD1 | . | TGCAGTGCTAGGGAGGACAGGGGGTTACACGAGCAGTACTTC | CSAREDRGLHEQYF
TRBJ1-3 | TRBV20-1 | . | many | TGCAGTGCTACTGGGGACCCTGGAAACACCATATATTTT | CSATGDPGNTIYF
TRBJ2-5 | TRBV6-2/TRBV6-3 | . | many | TGTGCCAGCAAGAAAGGGGTTGGTTTGGAGACCCAGTACTTC | CASKKGVGLETQYF
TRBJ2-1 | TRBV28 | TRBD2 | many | TGTGCCAGCAGTTTAAGGGTCGCGGGAGGCCCCGGGAGGCTCTTC | CASSLRVAGGPGRLF
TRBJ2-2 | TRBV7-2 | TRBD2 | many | TGTGCCAGCAGACTAGCGGGAGGGTCGTCCGGGGAGCTGTTTTTT | CASRLAGGSSGELFF
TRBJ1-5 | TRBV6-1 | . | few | TGTGCCAGCCTCCCCGTTTGGAGGGGGGATCAGCCCCAGCATTTT | CASLPVWRGDQPQHF
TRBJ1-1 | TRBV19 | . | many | TGTGCCAGGGTGACACAGGGTCGGAGAGACACTGAAGCTTTCTTT | CARVTQGRRDTEAFF
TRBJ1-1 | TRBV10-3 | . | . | TGTGCCATCAGTGAAGGACAGCCACCCCATGAAGCTTTCTTT | CAISEGQPPHEAFF
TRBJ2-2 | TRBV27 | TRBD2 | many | TGTGCCAGCAGTTTCGGCGGGAGGCTCGTGAGCGGGGAGCTGTTTTTT | CASSFGGRLVSGELFF
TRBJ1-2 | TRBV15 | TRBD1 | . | TGTGCCACCAGCCCTCGGGACAGCCATGGCTACACCTTC | CATSPRDSHGYTF
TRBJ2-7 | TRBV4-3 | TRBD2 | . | TGCGCCAGCAGCCAAGATCCGGCGGGGGGTGCGGTATCCTACGAGCAGTACTTC | CASSQDPAGGAVSYEQYF
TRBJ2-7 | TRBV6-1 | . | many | TGTGCCAGCAGCCGAGAGGGGCTTTCTCCCTACGAGCAGTACTTC | CASSREGLSPYEQYF
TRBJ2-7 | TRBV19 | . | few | TGTGCCAGCCGGCGGCAGGGAGTTTACGAGCAGTACTTC | CASRRQGVYEQYF
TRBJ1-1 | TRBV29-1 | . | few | TGCAGCGTTGATAAAGGCCTGAACACTGAAGCTTTCTTT | CSVDKGLNTEAFF
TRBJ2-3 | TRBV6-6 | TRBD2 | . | TGTGCCAGCAGTACCCGGGAGGGCACAGATACGCAGTATTTT | CASSTREGTDTQYF
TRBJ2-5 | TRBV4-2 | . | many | TGTGCCAGCAGCCAAGATCTCTGGAGGCAACGAGAGACCCAGTACTTC | CASSQDLWRQRETQYF
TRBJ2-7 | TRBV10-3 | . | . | TGTGCCATCAGTGAGTCGGCCGGGGGCCCTCTCGAGCAGTACTTC | CAISESAGGPLEQYF
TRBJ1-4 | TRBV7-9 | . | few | TGTGCCAGCAGCTTAGAAGCCTCTGGAGAAAAACTGTTTTTT | CASSLEASGEKLFF
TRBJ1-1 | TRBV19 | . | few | TGTGCCAGTACCGATGGGAGGAACACTGAAGCTTTCTTT | CASTDGRNTEAFF
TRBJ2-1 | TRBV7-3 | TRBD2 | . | TGTGCCAGCAGCTTAAGGCGGGGGGGCGATGAGCAGTTCTTC | CASSLRRGGDEQFF
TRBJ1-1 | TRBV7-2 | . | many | TGTGCCAGCAACCCATTCGGGGGAGACACTGAAGCTTTCTTT | CASNPFGGDTEAFF
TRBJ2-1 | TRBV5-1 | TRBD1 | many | TGCGCCAGCAGCGGGAGGGGACAGGGAGGCAATGAGCAGTTCTTC | CASSGRGQGGNEQFF
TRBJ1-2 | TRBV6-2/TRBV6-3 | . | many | TGTGCCAGCAGTTTCGGAGCTAATAATGGCTACACCTTC | CASSFGANNGYTF
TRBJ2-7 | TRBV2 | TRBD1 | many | TGTGCCAGCAATTACCGGGACAGGGGCTACGAGCAGTACTTC | CASNYRDRGYEQYF
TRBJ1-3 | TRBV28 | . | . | TGTGCCAGCAGTTTATGGGAGGGGATACCCTCTGGAAACACCATATATTTT | CASSLWEGIPSGNTIYF
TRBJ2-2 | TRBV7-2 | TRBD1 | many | TGTGCCAGCAGCCCCGTCCCGGGACAGAGGGCCGGGGAGCTGTTTTTT | CASSPVPGQRAGELFF
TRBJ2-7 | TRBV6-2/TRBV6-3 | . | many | TGTGCCATAACGCCGGGCCCTACCTACGAGCAGTACTTC | CAITPGPTYEQYF
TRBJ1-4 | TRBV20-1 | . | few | TGCAGTGCTAGAGACCGGGTTGGGAATGAAAAACTGTTTTTT | CSARDRVGNEKLFF
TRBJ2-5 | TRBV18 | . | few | TGTGCCAGCTCACCATCCCATGGAGAGACCCAGTACTTC | CASSPSHGETQYF
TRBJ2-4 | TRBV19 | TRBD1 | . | TGTGCCAGTAGTCTCGGGACAGAAAACATTCAGTACTTC | CASSLGTENIQYF
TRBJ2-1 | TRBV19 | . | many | TGTGCCAGTAGTACCCAGGTCGGTTATGAGCAGTTCTTC | CASSTQVGYEQFF
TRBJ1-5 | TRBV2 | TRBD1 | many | TGTGCCAGCAGGGGGGACAGTGGTCAGCCCCAGCATTTT | CASRGDSGQPQHF
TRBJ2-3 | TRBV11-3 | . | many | TGTGCCAGCAGCTTAGTAACAGCAGATACGCAGTATTTT | CASSLVTADTQYF
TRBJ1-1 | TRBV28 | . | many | TGTGCCAGCCATGTGCCGGAGGGTGAAGCTTTCTTT | CASHVPEGEAFF
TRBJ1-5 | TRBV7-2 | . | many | TGTGCCAGCAGCTTAAAGGGGGGCAATCAGCCCCAGCATTTT | CASSLKGGNQPQHF
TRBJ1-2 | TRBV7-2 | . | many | TGTGCCAGCAGCCTAGGACGGGCTTCGGGCTACACCTTC | CASSLGRASGYTF
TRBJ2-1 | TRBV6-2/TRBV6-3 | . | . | TGTGCCAGCAGTTACTCCCCATCGGGGGAGGCCTACAATGAGCAGTTCTTC | CASSYSPSGEAYNEQFF
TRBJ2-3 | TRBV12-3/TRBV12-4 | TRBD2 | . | TGTGCCAGCAGTTTTTTTGGCGGGGGGGCGTCAGATACGCAGTATTTT | CASSFFGGGASDTQYF
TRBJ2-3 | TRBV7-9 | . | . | TGTGCCAGCAGCCCTCTGACAACTAGCACAGATACGCAGTATTTT | CASSPLTTSTDTQYF
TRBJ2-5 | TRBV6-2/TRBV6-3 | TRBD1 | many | TGTGCCAGCACCTTAGAAGGGGACAGTACTTACCAAGAGACCCAGTACTTC | CASTLEGDSTYQETQYF